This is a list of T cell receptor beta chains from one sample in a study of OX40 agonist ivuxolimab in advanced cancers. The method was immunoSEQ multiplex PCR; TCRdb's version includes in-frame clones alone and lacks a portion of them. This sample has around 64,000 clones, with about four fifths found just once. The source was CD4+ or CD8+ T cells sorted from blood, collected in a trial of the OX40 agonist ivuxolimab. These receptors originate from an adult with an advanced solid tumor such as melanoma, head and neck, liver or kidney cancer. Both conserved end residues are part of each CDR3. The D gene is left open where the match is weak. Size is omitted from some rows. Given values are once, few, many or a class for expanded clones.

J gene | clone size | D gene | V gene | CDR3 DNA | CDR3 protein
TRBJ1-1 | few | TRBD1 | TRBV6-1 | TGTGCCAGCAGTGGGCCAGGGGGCAGGCACACTGAAGCTTTCTTT | CASSGPGGRHTEAFF
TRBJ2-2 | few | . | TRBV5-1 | TGCGCCAGCAGCTTGACTAGCATAGACACCGGGGAGCTGTTTTTT | CASSLTSIDTGELFF
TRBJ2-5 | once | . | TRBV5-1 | TGCGCCAGCAGCTTGATGCGGGTCCAAGAGACCCAGTACTTC | CASSLMRVQETQYF
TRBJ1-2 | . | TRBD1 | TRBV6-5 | TGTGCCAGCAGTTACTCCACCGGGACAGGGCACTATGGCTACACCTTC | CASSYSTGTGHYGYTF
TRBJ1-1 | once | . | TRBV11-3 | TGTGCCAGCAGCTTCTCAAGGGACATGAACACTGAAGCTTTCTTT | CASSFSRDMNTEAFF
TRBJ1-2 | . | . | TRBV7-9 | TGTGCCAGCAGCCAAGGGGCCACCCCGAGAGGCTACACCTTC | CASSQGATPRGYTF
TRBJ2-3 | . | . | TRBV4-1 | TGCGCCAGCAGCCAAGCCCCAGGGTTCGGCACAGATACGCAGTATTTT | CASSQAPGFGTDTQYF
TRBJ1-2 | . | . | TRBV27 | TGTGCCAGCAGTTTGACAGGATACTATGGCTACACCTTC | CASSLTGYYGYTF
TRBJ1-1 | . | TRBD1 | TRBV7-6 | TGTGCCAGCAGCCCAACCTGGACAGGCCTTACCATGAACACTGAAGCTTTCTTT | CASSPTWTGLTMNTEAFF
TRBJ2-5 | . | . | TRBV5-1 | TGCGCCAGCAGCTCCCTCCTAACAGGGAGCCAAGAGACCCAGTACTTC | CASSSLLTGSQETQYF
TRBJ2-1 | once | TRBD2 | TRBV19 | TGTGCCAGTAGTATCGGGGGGGCCCGAAGCTCCTACAATGAGCAGTTCTTC | CASSIGGARSSYNEQFF
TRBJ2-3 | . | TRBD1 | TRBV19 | TGTGCCAGTAGTCGTTTTCCGGGACAGGGGGCAGATACGCAGTATTTT | CASSRFPGQGADTQYF
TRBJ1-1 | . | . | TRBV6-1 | TGTGCCAGCAGGATGGATGCGAAATCGGCTTTCTTT | CASRMDAKSAFF
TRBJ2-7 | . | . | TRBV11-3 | TGTGCCAGCAGCTTAATAGGGCTTGCCGAGCAGTACTTC | CASSLIGLAEQYF
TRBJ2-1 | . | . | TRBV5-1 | TGCGCCAGCAGCTTTAGCGGCAGCTCCTACAATGAGCAGTTCTTC | CASSFSGSSYNEQFF
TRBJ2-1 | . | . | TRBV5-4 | TGTGCCAGCAGGGATAGACTTATGTCCTACAATGAGCAGTTCTTC | CASRDRLMSYNEQFF
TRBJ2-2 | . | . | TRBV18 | TGTGCCAGCTCACCCACAGTTGGAGAGATCCCAGGACAGAACACCGGGGAGCTGTTTTTT | CASSPTVGEIPGQNTGELFF
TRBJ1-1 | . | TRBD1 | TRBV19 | TGTGCCAGTAGTATCCCTCAGACAGGGATGAACACTGAAGCTTTCTTT | CASSIPQTGMNTEAFF
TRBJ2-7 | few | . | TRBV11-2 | TGTGCCAGCAGCTTAAATTTAAACCGGGGGACGAGGGAGCAGTACTTC | CASSLNLNRGTREQYF
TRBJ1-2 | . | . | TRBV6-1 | TGTGCCAGCAGTGAAGTCGAGAGGGGCGGTCTGTCCTTC | CASSEVERGGLSF
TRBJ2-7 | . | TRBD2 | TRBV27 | TGTGCCAGCAGACCGTCCGGGGACGATTCCCGGGGGGGAGAGCAGTACTTC | CASRPSGDDSRGGEQYF
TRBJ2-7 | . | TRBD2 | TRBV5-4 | TGTGCCAGCCGCGGAGCGGGAGGGCCCTACGAGCAGTACTTC | CASRGAGGPYEQYF
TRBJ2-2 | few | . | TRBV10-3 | TGTGCCATTTCCCGAGGGGGAACCGGGGAGCTGTTTTTT | CAISRGGTGELFF
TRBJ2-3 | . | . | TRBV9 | TGTGCCAGCAGCGTAGGAGGGGTATCGGGGGATACGCAGTATTTT | CASSVGGVSGDTQYF
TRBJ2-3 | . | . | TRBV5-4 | TGTGCCAGCAGCTTCTCCGGGGGCGCAGATACGCAGTATTTT | CASSFSGGADTQYF
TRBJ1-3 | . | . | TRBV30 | TGTGCCTGGAGTCCAACCCCAGGGTACTCTGGAAACACCATATATTTT | CAWSPTPGYSGNTIYF
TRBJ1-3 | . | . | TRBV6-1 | TGTGCCAGCAGTGAGGAGGTATCTGGAAACACCATATATTTT | CASSEEVSGNTIYF